Given below is one T cell receptor beta chain in context. Antigen: not known. The table came from immunoSEQ multiplex PCR; TCRdb's copy has only in-frame clones and leaves some out. The repertoire holds more than 150,000 clones, with around 95% as singletons. After removal of 3 bases from V and 0 bases from J, the junction contained 9 bases not matched to a gene. From germline, CDR1 is MNHNS and CDR2 SASEGT. The CDR3 is 17 amino acids. These data are taken from a study of T cell responses to AZD1222 COVID-19 vaccine. Study background: Second doses were pooled across both intervals (about 4 or about 12 weeks).

Overall study results and limits: White British donors predominated, females outnumbered males, and clonal diversity was possibly underestimated. The CD4 TCRs associated with vaccination extended across spike and predominated at 160-218 and 743-854. Only a handful of AZD1222 recipients, several in all, had baseline seropositivity.

The V and J genes are TRBV6-1 and TRBJ1-1, with 8 bases aligning to TRBD1. The input for sequencing was peripheral blood, taken on day 0 of AZD1222 vaccination. This TCR derives from an adult in good health. CDR3 in DNA: TGTGCCAGCAGTGAGCTTGGACAGGGAAGAATGAACACTGAAGCTTTCTTT. Residues: CASSELGQGRMNTEAFF.